The present entry profiles one T cell receptor (beta chain) with its context. Its antigen is unknown. This specimen comes from a study of blood T cells in healthy people across ages. It was with a sample-barcoded 5' primer and a J-beta primer mix that a second PCR of about 6 to 12 cycles was run. From the 5' RACE reads, TCRdb called clonotypes with MiXCR, one entry per CDR3 protein. The table includes about 1.6 million distinct CDR3 sequences, about 31% detected once. Study observations and caveats: Diversity estimated from one million T cells was considered an underestimate. In older individuals, TCR beta diversity per million T cells was lower, falling roughly linearly with age.

Peripheral blood was drawn, roughly 10 milliliters per donor. This CDR3 region has 16 residues. Germline-derived CDR1 and CDR2 are SGDLS and YYNGEE. Deletions cut 0 bases from V and 6 bases from J, with 15 bases between. V gene TRBV9 combines with J gene TRBJ2-2; unclear D gene. This TCR derives from a woman aged 25 to 39 in good health. Sequencing input: blood. CDR3 in DNA: TGTGCCAGCAGCGTAGGTCAGACCCCGGTCGCCGGGGAGCTGTTTTTT. Residues: CASSVGQTPVAGELFF.